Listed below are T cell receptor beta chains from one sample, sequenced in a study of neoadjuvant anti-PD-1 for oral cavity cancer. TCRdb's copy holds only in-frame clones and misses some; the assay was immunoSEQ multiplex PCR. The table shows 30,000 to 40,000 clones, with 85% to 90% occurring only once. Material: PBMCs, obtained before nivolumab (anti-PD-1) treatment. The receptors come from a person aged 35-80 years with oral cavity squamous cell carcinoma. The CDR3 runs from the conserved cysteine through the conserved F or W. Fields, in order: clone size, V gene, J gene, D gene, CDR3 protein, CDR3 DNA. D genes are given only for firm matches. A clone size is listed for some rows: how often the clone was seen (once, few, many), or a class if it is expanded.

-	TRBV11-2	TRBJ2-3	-	CASSPRGTSTDTQYF	TGTGCCAGCAGCCCCCGAGGGACTAGCACAGATACGCAGTATTTT
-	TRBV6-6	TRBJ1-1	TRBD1	CAAQRTGGITEAFF	TGTGCCGCTCAGCGTACAGGGGGCATCACTGAAGCTTTCTTT
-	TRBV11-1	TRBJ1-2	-	CASSFAGTYYGYTF	TGTGCCAGCAGCTTTGCTGGGACTTACTATGGCTACACCTTC
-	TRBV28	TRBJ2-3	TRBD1	CAITTGTGGSDTQYF	TGTGCTATCACTACCGGGACAGGGGGGAGCGATACGCAGTATTTT
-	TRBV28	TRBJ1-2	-	CASSFKGSGYTF	TGTGCCAGCAGTTTCAAGGGGTCCGGCTACACCTTC
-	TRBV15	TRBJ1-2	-	CATSRDRGNYGYTF	TGTGCCACCAGCAGAGATCGAGGGAACTATGGCTACACCTTC
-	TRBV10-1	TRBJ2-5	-	CASSLAPQETQYF	TGCGCCAGCAGTCTGGCACCCCAAGAGACCCAGTACTTC
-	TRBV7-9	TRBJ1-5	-	CASSLARGLRNQPQHF	TGTGCCAGCAGCTTAGCCCGAGGATTGCGCAATCAGCCCCAGCATTTT
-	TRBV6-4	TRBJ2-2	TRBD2	CASSESGLAANTGELFF	TGTGCCAGCAGTGAGTCAGGCCTAGCGGCCAACACCGGGGAGCTGTTTTTT
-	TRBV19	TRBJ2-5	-	CASSNLKGGKEETQYF	TGTGCCAGTAGTAACCTCAAGGGGGGTAAAGAAGAGACCCAGTACTTC
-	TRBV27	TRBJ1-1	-	CASSYRVLSTEAFF	TGTGCCAGCAGTTACAGGGTCTTAAGTACTGAAGCTTTCTTT
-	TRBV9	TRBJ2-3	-	CASSGWEKVNTDTQYF	TGTGCCAGCAGCGGGTGGGAGAAGGTGAACACAGATACGCAGTATTTT
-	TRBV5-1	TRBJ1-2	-	CASSLEGSYGYTF	TGCGCCAGCAGCTTGGAAGGGAGCTATGGCTACACCTTC
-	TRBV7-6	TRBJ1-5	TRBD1	CASSPGTGRYSNQPQHF	TGTGCCAGCAGCCCGGGGACAGGGCGGTATAGCAATCAGCCCCAGCATTTT
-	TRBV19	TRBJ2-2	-	CASSSPWDDGGLTYINTGELFF	TGTGCCAGTAGTTCACCTTGGGACGACGGGGGCCTCACTTATATAAACACCGGGGAGCTGTTTTTT
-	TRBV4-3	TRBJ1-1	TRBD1	CASSRTTQGRLAFF	TGCGCCAGCAGCCGAACCACACAGGGGAGATTAGCTTTCTTT
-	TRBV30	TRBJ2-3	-	CAWSVLSRPSTDTQYF	TGTGCCTGGAGTGTCCTTAGTCGACCTAGCACAGATACGCAGTATTTT
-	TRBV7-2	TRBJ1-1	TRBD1	CASSSGQGNTEAFF	TGTGCCAGCAGCTCCGGACAGGGGAACACTGAAGCTTTCTTT
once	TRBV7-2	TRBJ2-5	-	CASSSSRGAYQETQYF	TGTGCCAGCAGCTCCTCGAGGGGGGCGTACCAAGAGACCCAGTACTTC
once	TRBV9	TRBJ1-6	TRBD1	CASSVGGTGNPPLHF	TGTGCCAGCAGCGTAGGGGGGACAGGGAACCCACCCCTCCACTTT
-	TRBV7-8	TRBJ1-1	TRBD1	CASSWGGGPGQLNTEAFF	TGTGCCAGCAGCTGGGGGGGCGGACCGGGACAGCTGAACACTGAAGCTTTCTTT
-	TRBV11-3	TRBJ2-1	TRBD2	CASSLTSGGAGNEQFF	TGTGCCAGCAGCCTGACTAGCGGGGGGGCCGGGAATGAGCAGTTCTTC
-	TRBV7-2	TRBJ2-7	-	CASSWGGGVDYEQYF	TGTGCCAGCAGCTGGGGAGGAGGGGTCGACTACGAGCAGTACTTC
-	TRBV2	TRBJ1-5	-	CASSEGGRVSQPQHF	TGTGCCAGCAGTGAGGGGGGGCGCGTATCTCAGCCCCAGCATTTT
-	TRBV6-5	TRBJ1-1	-	CASSSDSWTASEAFF	TGTGCCAGCAGTTCCGACTCCTGGACAGCCTCTGAAGCTTTCTTT
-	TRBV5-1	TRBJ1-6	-	CASSLGEGYNSPLHF	TGCGCCAGCAGTTTGGGGGAAGGGTATAATTCACCCCTCCACTTT
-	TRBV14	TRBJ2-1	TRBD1	CASSRQGEPRNEQFF	TGTGCCAGCAGCCGACAGGGGGAACCTCGGAATGAGCAGTTCTTC
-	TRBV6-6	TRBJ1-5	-	CASSYSVGGSNQPQHF	TGTGCCAGCAGTTACTCAGTAGGGGGGAGCAATCAGCCCCAGCATTTT
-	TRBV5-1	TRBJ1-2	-	CASSLGASLTREGYTF	TGCGCCAGCAGCTTGGGGGCCTCACTAACCAGGGAGGGCTACACCTTC
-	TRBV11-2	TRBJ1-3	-	CASSLRQGEWWNTIYF	TGTGCCAGCAGCTTAAGGCAGGGTGAATGGTGGAACACCATATATTTT
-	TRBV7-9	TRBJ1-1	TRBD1	CASSSRQGARDTEAFF	TGTGCCAGCAGCTCCAGACAGGGGGCGAGGGACACTGAAGCTTTCTTT
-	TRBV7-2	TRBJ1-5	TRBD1	CASSYIRGHPQHF	TGTGCCAGCAGCTACATTAGGGGGCACCCCCAGCATTTT
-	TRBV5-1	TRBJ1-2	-	CASSLGSGGRGLSGYTF	TGCGCCAGCAGCTTGGGGAGCGGTGGCAGGGGATTGAGTGGCTACACCTTC
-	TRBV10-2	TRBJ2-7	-	CASSDEGYEQYF	TGCGCCAGCAGTGATGAGGGCTACGAGCAGTACTTC
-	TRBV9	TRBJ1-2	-	CASSVEGLPFRSYGYTF	TGTGCCAGCAGCGTAGAGGGACTGCCGTTTAGGAGCTATGGCTACACCTTC
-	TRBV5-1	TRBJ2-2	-	CASSRDTASTGELFF	TGCGCCAGCAGCCGGGACACCGCCTCCACCGGGGAGCTGTTTTTT
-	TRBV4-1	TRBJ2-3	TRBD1	CASSQTRQGPSTDTQYF	TGCGCCAGCAGCCAGACCAGACAGGGGCCTAGCACAGATACGCAGTATTTT
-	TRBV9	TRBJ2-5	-	CASSVAPGGVQETQYF	TGTGCCAGCAGCGTAGCCCCTGGCGGGGTCCAAGAGACCCAGTACTTC
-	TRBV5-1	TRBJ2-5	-	CASGPGSSQETQYF	TGCGCCAGCGGTCCGGGGTCAAGCCAAGAGACCCAGTACTTC
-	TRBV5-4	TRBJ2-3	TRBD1	CASSMTGGPTDTQYF	TGTGCCAGCAGCATGACAGGGGGTCCTACAGATACGCAGTATTTT
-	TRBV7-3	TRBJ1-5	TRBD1	CASSHDGQAPYSNQPQHF	TGTGCCAGCAGCCATGACGGACAGGCGCCCTATAGCAATCAGCCCCAGCATTTT
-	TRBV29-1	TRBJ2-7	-	CSVAGSSYEQYF	TGCAGCGTTGCAGGGAGTTCCTACGAGCAGTACTTC
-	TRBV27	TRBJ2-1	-	CASSLETADNEQFF	TGTGCCAGCAGTTTGGAGACAGCCGACAATGAGCAGTTCTTC
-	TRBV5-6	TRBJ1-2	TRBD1	CASSFRDRVSVGYTF	TGTGCCAGCAGCTTCCGGGACAGGGTATCGGTGGGCTACACCTTC
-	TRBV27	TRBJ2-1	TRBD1	CASSPKRQGNSPNEQFF	TGTGCCAGCAGCCCTAAACGACAGGGTAACTCTCCCAATGAGCAGTTCTTC
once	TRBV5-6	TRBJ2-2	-	CASSLSHYTGELFF	TGTGCCAGCAGCTTGTCACACTACACCGGGGAGCTGTTTTTT
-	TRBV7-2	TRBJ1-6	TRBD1	CASTGDRGNSPLHF	TGTGCCAGCACCGGGGACAGGGGAAATTCACCCCTCCACTTT
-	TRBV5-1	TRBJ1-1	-	CASSPREGGNTEAFF	TGCGCCAGCAGCCCCCGGGAGGGGGGGAACACTGAAGCTTTCTTT
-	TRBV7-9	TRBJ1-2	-	CASSLSGLSYGYTF	TGTGCCAGCAGCTTAAGTGGTCTGTCCTATGGCTACACCTTC
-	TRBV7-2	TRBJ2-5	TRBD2	CASSLTGGLETQYF	TGTGCCAGCAGCTTAACGGGGGGGCTAGAGACCCAGTACTTC
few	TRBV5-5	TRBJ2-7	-	CASSLGPNGEQYF	TGTGCCAGCAGCTTGGGGCCCAATGGGGAGCAGTACTTC
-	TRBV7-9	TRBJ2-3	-	CASSPMGGDTQYF	TGTGCCAGCAGCCCAATGGGGGGAGATACGCAGTATTTT
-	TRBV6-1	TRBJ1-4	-	CASSGAANEKLFF	TGTGCCAGCAGTGGCGCGGCCAATGAAAAACTGTTTTTT
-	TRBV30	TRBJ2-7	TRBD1	CAWSDLGTGYEQYF	TGTGCCTGGAGTGACCTCGGGACAGGCTACGAGCAGTACTTC
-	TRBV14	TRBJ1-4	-	CASSRLTVLTNEKLFF	TGTGCCAGCAGCCGATTAACAGTGTTGACTAATGAAAAACTGTTTTTT